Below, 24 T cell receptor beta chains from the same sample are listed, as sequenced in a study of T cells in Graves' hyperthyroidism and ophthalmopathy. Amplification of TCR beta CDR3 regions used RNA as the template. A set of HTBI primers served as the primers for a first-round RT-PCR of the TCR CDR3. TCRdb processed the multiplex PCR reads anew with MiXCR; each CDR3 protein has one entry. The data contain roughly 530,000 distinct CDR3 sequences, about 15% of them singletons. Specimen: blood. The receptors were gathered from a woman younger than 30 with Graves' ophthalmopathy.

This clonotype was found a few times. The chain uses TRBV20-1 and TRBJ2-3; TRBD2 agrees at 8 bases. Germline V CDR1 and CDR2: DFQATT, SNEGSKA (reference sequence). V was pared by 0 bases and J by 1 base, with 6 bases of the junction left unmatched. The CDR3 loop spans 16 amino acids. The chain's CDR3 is CSARDPSGSGTDTQYF. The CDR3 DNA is TGCAGTGCTAGAGATCCGAGCGGGAGCGGCACAGATACGCAGTATTTT.

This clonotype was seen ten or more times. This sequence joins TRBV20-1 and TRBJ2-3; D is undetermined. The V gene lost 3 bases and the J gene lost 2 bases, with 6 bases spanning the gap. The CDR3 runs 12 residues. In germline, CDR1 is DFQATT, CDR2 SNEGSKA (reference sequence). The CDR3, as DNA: TGCAGTGCTAGCACTTCCACAGATACGCAGTATTTT. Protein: CSASTSTDTQYF.

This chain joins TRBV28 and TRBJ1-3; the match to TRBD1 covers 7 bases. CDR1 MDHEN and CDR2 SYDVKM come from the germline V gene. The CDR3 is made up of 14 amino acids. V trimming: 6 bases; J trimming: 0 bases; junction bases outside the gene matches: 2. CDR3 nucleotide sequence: TGTGCCAGCAGGGGACAGCCCTCTGGAAACACCATATATTTT. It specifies CASRGQPSGNTIYF.

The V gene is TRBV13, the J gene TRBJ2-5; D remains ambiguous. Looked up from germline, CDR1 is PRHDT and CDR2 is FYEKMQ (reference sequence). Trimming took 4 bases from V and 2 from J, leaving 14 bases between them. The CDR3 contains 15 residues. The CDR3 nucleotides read TGTGCCAGCAGCTCCCGCCCGGAACGACAAGAGACCCAGTACTTC. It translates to CASSSRPERQETQYF. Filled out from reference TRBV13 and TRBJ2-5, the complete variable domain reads AAGVIQSPRHLIKEKRETATLKCYPIPRHDTVYWYQQGPGQDPQFLISFYEKMQSDKGSIPDRFSAQQFSDYHSELNMSSLELGDSALYFCASSSRPERQETQYFGPGTRLLVL.

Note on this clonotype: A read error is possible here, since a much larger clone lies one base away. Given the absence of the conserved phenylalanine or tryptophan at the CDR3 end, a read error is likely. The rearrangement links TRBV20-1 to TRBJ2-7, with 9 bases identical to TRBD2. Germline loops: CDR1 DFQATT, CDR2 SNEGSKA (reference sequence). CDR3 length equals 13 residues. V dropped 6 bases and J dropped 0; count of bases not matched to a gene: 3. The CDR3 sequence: CSAYSGSSYEQYL. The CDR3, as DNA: TGCAGTGCATATAGCGGGAGCTCCTACGAGCAGTACCTC.

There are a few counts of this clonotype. The CDR3 loop reads CASSFGHNQETQYF. The CDR3 nucleotides read TGCGCCAGCAGCTTTGGACATAACCAAGAGACCCAGTACTTC. The chain uses TRBV5-1 and TRBJ2-5; D perhaps matches TRBD1 (5 bases). Trimming stripped 2 bases from V and 0 bases from J, with 8 bases between. This CDR3 region has 14 residues. Germline CDR1 reads SGHRS; CDR2 reads YFSETQ.

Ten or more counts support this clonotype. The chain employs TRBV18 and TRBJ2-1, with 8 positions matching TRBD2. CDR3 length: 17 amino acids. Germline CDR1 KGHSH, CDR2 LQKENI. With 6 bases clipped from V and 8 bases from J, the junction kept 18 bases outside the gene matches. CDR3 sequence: CASSWLVEREPMDEQFF. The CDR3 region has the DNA TGTGCCAGCTCCTGGCTAGTCGAGCGGGAGCCTATGGATGAGCAGTTCTTC.

The CDR3 nucleotides read TGTGCCAGCAGCGTAGAGGATGGGACCTCGAACACTGAAGCTTTCTTT. This translates into CASSVEDGTSNTEAFF. This chain uses TRBV9 with TRBJ1-1, with D maybe TRBD1 (5 bases). Germline loops: CDR1 SGDLS, CDR2 YYNGEE. The length of the CDR3 is 16 residues. V gave up 0 bases and J gave up 1 base, with 13 bases separating them.

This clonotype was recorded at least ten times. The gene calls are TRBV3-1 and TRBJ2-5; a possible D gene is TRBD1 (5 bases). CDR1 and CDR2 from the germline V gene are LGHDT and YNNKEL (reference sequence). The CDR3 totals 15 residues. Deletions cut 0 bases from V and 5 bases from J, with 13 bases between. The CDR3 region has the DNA TGTGCCAGCAGCCAAGAAATGTCCAGGGCTGAGACCCAGTACTTC. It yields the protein CASSQEMSRAETQYF.

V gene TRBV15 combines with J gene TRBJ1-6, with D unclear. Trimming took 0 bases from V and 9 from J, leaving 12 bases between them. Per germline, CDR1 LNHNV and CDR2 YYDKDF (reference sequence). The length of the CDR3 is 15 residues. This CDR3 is CATSRDAGLGSPLHF. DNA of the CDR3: TGTGCCACCAGCAGAGATGCGGGGTTGGGTTCACCCCTCCACTTT. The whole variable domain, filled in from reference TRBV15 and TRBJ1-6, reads DAMVIQNPRYQVTQFGKPVTLSCSQTLNHNVMYWYQQKSSQAPKLLFHYYDKDFNNEADTPDNFQSRRPNTSFCFLDIRSPGLGDTAMYLCATSRDAGLGSPLHFGNGTRLTVT.

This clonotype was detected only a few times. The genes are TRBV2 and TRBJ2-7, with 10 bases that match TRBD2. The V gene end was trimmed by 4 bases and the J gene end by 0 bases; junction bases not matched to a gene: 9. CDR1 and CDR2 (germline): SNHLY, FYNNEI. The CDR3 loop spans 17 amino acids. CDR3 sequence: CASSGGSSGGLSYEQYF. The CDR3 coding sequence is TGTGCCAGCAGTGGGGGGTCTAGCGGGGGTCTCTCCTACGAGCAGTACTTC.

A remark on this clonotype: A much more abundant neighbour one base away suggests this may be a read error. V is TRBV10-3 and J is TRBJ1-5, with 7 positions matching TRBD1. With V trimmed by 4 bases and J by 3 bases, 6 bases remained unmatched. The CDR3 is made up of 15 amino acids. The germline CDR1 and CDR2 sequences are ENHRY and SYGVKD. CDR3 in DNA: TGTGCCATCAGTGTCGGGGACAGTCTCAATCAGCCCCAGCATTTT. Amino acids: CAISVGDSLNQPQHF.

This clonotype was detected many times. DNA of the CDR3: TGCGCCAGCAGCCAAGGATTTGTGGGGTTGAACACTGAAGCTTTCTTT. Translating gives CASSQGFVGLNTEAFF. V usage is TRBV4-1 and J usage is TRBJ1-1; D gene unclear. The CDR3 runs to 16 residues. Germline-derived CDR1 and CDR2 are MGHRA and YSYEKL. The ends were cut back, 1 base at V and 0 bases at J, with 12 bases in the middle.

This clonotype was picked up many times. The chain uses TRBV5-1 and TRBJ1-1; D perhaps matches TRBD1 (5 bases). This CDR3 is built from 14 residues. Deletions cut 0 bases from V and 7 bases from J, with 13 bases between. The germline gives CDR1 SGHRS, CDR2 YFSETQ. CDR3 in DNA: TGCGCCAGCAGCTTGGGGGGCGATTCAAGTGAAGCTTTCTTT. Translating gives CASSLGGDSSEAFF.

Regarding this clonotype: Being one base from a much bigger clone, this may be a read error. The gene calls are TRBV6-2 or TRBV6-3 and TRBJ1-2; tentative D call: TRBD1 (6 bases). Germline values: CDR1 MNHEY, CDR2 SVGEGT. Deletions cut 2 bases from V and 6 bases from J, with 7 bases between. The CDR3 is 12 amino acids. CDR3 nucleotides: TGTGCCAGCAGTTACCCAGGGGATGGCTACACCTTC. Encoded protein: CASSYPGDGYTF.

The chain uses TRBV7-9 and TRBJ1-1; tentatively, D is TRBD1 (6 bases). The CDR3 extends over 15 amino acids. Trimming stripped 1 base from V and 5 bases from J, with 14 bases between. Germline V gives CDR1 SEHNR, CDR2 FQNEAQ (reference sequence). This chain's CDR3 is CASSLEGGGGTEAFF. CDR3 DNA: TGTGCCAGCAGCTTAGAGGGAGGGGGAGGAACTGAAGCTTTCTTT.

CDR3 residues: CASSQLLDGNEKLFF. As DNA, the CDR3 is TGTGCCAGCAGCCAACTCCTAGACGGGAATGAAAAACTGTTTTTT. This chain uses TRBV7-9 with TRBJ1-4; no firm D call. The CDR3 is made up of 15 amino acids. Germline V gives CDR1 SEHNR, CDR2 FQNEAQ (reference sequence). V was clipped by 5 bases and J by 5 bases, with 15 bases between them.

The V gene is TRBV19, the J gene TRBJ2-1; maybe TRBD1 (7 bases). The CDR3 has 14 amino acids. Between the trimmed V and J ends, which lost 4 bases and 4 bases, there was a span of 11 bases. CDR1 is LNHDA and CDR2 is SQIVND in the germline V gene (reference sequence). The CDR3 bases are TGTGCCAGTAGTACAGGGGGACTGTACAATGAGCAGTTCTTC. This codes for CASSTGGLYNEQFF.

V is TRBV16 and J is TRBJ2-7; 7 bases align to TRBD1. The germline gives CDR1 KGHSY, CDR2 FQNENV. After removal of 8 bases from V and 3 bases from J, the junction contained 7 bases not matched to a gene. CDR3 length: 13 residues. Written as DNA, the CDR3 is TGTGCCAGCGGAAGGGACAGTTACTACGAGCAGTACTTC. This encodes CASGRDSYYEQYF.

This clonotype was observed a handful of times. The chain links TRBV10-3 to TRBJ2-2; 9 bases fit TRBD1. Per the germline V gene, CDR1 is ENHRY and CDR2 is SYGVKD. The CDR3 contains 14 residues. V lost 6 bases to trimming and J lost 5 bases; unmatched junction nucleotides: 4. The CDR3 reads CAISGQGPTGELFF. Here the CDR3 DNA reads TGTGCCATCAGCGGACAGGGGCCGACCGGGGAGCTGTTTTTT.

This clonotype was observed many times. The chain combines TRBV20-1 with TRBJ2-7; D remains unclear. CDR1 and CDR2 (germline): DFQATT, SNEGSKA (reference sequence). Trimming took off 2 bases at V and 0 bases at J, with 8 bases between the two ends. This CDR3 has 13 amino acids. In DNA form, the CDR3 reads TGCAGTGCTAGACTCCCCCACTCCTACGAGCAGTACTTC. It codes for CSARLPHSYEQYF.

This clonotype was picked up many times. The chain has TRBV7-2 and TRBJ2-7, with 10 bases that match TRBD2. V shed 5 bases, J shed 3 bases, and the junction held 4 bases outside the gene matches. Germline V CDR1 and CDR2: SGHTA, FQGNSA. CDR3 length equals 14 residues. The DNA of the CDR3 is TGTGCCAGCAGCACCTTAGCGGGAGGCTACGAGCAGTACTTC. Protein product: CASSTLAGGYEQYF.

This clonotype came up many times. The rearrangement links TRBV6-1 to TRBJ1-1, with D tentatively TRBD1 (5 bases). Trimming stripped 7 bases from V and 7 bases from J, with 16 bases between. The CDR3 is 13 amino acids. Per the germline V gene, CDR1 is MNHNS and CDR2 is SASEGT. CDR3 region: CASKPFSTVEAFF. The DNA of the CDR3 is TGTGCCAGCAAGCCCTTCTCGACAGTTGAAGCTTTCTTT.

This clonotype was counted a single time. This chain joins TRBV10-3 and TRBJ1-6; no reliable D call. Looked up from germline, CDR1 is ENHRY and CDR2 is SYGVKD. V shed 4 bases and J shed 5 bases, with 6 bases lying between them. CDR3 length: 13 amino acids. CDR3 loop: CAISARDNSPLHF. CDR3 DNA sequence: TGTGCCATCAGTGCAAGGGATAATTCACCCCTCCACTTT.